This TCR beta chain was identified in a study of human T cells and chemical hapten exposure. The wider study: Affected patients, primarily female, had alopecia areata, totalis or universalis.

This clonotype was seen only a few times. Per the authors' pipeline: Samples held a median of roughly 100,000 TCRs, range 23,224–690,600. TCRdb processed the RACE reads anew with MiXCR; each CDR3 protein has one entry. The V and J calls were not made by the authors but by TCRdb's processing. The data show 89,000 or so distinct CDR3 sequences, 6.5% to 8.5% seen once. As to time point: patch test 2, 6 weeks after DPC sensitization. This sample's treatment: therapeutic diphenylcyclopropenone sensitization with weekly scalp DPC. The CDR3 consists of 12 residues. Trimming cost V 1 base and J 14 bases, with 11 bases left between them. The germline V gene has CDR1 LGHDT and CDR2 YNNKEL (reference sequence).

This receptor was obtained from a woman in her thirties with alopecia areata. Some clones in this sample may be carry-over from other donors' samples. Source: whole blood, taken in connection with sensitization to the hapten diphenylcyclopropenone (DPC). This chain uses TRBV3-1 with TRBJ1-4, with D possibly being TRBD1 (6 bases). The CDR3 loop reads CASSQADRPLFF. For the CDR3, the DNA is TGTGCCAGCAGCCAAGCTGACAGGCCGCTGTTTTTT.